This TCR beta chain came from a study of CD8 T cells in ankylosing spondylitis. This clonotype was counted only a few times. Its antigen is not identified. Each CDR3 protein gets one entry after TCRdb re-called the 5' RACE reads with MiXCR. The sample lists some 340,000 distinct CDR3 sequences, about 15% occurring once. Points from the study as a whole: Disease-linked clones were reportedly significantly enriched in matched ankylosing spondylitis synovial fluid. Seemingly distinctive of ankylosing spondylitis blood was a TCR beta motif formed by eight highly homologous variants. In reactive arthritis synovial fluid and blood, some motif variants had been reported before.

Sequenced sample: blood, either unsorted or a sorted T cell fraction (not recorded which). The source of this sequence is a male donor with ankylosing spondylitis or in good health (not recorded which).

CDR3 DNA: TGTGCCAGCAGCTCGCGAAGTGAGGGGAGCCCCTCTCCGCAGTATTTT. This codes for CASSSRSEGSPSPQYF. The chain uses TRBV7-9 and TRBJ2-3, with D perhaps being TRBD1 or TRBD2 (5 bases each). The ends were cut back, 4 bases at V and 10 bases at J, with 24 bases in the middle. Germline CDR1 is SEHNR and CDR2 is FQNEAQ (reference sequence). CDR3 length equals 16 residues. The whole variable domain, remainder taken from reference TRBV7-9 and TRBJ2-3, is DTGVSQNPRHKITKRGQNVTFRCDPISEHNRLYWYRQTLGQGPEFLTYFQNEAQLEKSRLLSDRFSAERPKGSFSTLEIQRTEQGDSAMYLCASSSRSEGSPSPQYFGPGTRLTVL.